Following are 17 T cell receptor beta chains from one sample sequenced in a study of OX40 agonist ivuxolimab in advanced cancers. Only in-frame clones appear in the TCRdb table, and some are missing; sequencing was by immunoSEQ multiplex PCR. This sample has 90,000 to 95,000 clones, with roughly 86% found just once. The specimen comprised CD4+ or CD8+ T cells sorted from blood, sampled in a trial of the OX40 agonist ivuxolimab. The receptors shown here come from an adult with an advanced solid tumor such as melanoma, head and neck, liver or kidney cancer.

The chain uses TRBV4-1 and TRBJ1-4; TRBD1 agrees at 9 bases. Germline trimming cut 3 bases from V and 0 bases from J; bases unmatched to any gene: 8. CDR3 length: 18 amino acids. CDR1 and CDR2 from the germline V gene are MGHRA and YSYEKL. CDR3 sequence reads: CASSHYGTGPATNEKLFF. Here the CDR3 DNA reads TGCGCCAGCAGCCATTACGGGACAGGGCCAGCAACTAATGAAAAACTGTTTTTT.

V usage is TRBV6-1 and J usage is TRBJ2-7; 7 bases align to TRBD1. Trimming took 2 bases from V and 6 from J; bases not matched to a gene: 1. This CDR3 is 12 amino acids long. In germline, CDR1 is MNHNS, CDR2 SASEGT. The CDR3: CASSETGAEQYV. The CDR3, as DNA: TGTGCCAGCAGTGAAACAGGGGCCGAGCAGTACGTC.

J is TRBJ1-6 and V is TRBV9; tentative D call: TRBD1 (5 bases). CDR3 size: 17 residues. Trimming took off 0 bases at V and 5 bases at J, with 15 bases between the two ends. Germline V gene lookup returns CDR1 SGDLS and CDR2 YYNGEE. This CDR3 reads CASSVAGQGADNSPLHF. In DNA, the CDR3 is TGTGCCAGCAGCGTAGCTGGGCAGGGAGCCGATAATTCACCCCTCCACTTT.

V is TRBV19 and J is TRBJ1-1; D possibly corresponds to TRBD1 (5 bases). The CDR3 contains 15 residues. The germline V and J ends were trimmed by 5 bases and 4 bases, with 17 bases remaining between them. In germline, CDR1 is LNHDA, CDR2 SQIVND (reference sequence). CDR3: CASSSLTGQGTEAFF. The CDR3, as DNA: TGTGCCAGTAGTTCCCTGACGGGGCAGGGCACTGAAGCTTTCTTT.

V gene TRBV28 combines with J gene TRBJ2-7; D unresolved. Germline assignment: CDR1 MDHEN and CDR2 SYDVKM. The CDR3 contains 11 residues. With 9 bases removed from V and 4 bases from J, the gap between germline ends came to 10 bases. CDR3 in DNA: TGTGCCAGTCTCCTAGGGTACGAGCAGTACTTC. It codes for CASLLGYEQYF.

V usage is TRBV5-1 and J usage is TRBJ1-1, with 7 bases that match TRBD1. Germline V gene lookup returns CDR1 SGHRS and CDR2 YFSETQ. CDR3 size: 14 residues. After removal of 3 bases from V and 0 bases from J, the junction contained 2 bases not matched to a gene. For the CDR3, the DNA is TGCGCCAGCAGCTCGACAGGGTTGAACACTGAAGCTTTCTTT. It is translated as CASSSTGLNTEAFF.

The chain is built from TRBV10-1 and TRBJ2-7, with D uncertain. Trimming stripped 4 bases from V and 7 bases from J, with 17 bases between. This CDR3 comprises 14 residues. Germline loops: CDR1 WNHNN, CDR2 SYGVQD (reference sequence). Here the CDR3 reads CASSGSIPTSEQYF. Here the CDR3 DNA reads TGCGCCAGCAGTGGTTCTATTCCAACTTCAGAGCAGTACTTC.

This clone was seen a few times. The rearrangement uses TRBV30 and TRBJ1-1, with 7 bases identical to TRBD1. The CDR3 runs to 15 residues. The ends lost 2 bases at V and 4 bases at J; junction bases unmatched: 10. Germline-derived CDR1 and CDR2 are GTSNPN and SVGIG (reference sequence). CDR3 sequence: CAWSSETGRGTEAFF. CDR3 sequence (DNA): TGTGCCTGGAGTTCGGAGACAGGGAGGGGCACTGAAGCTTTCTTT.

V usage is TRBV9 and J usage is TRBJ1-3; a possible D gene is TRBD1 (6 bases). Germline V gene data show CDR1 as SGDLS and CDR2 as YYNGEE. V lost 0 bases to trimming and J lost 2 bases, with 12 bases between them. The CDR3 is 16 amino acids. CDR3 residues: CASSVEGGGPGNTIYF. The DNA for the CDR3 is TGTGCCAGCAGCGTAGAGGGAGGGGGTCCTGGAAACACCATATATTTT.

V gene TRBV7-2 combines with J gene TRBJ2-7; the D gene is possibly TRBD2 (5 bases). Germline V gene sequence: CDR1 SGHTA, CDR2 FQGNSA. The length of the CDR3 is 12 residues. V was pared by 8 bases and J by 2 bases, with 10 bases between. The CDR3: CASRSRAYEQYF. CDR3 nucleotide sequence: TGTGCCAGCCGTTCGAGGGCCTACGAGCAGTACTTC.

The V call is TRBV5-1, the J call TRBJ2-1, with D unclear. V lost 0 bases, J lost 0 bases, and 10 bases lay in between. CDR3 length equals 16 residues. Germline CDR1 reads SGHRS; CDR2 reads YFSETQ. The CDR3 DNA follows: TGCGCCAGCAGCTTGGACCTTCCAAGCTCCTACAATGAGCAGTTCTTC. Its translation is CASSLDLPSSYNEQFF.

The J gene is TRBJ1-4, the V gene TRBV19, with D maybe TRBD1 (5 bases). This CDR3 contains 15 residues. Trimming removed 6 bases from V and 8 bases from J, with 19 bases in between. Germline CDR1 and CDR2: LNHDA and SQIVND (reference sequence). The CDR3 loop reads CASSPLRGGREKLFF. The CDR3 nucleotides read TGTGCCAGTAGCCCGTTGCGGGGGGGTCGCGAAAAACTGTTTTTT.

In DNA form, the CDR3 reads TGTGCCAGCAGCTTCCCGCAAGAGACCCAGTACTTC. Protein: CASSFPQETQYF. The V call is TRBV5-5, the J call TRBJ2-5; D ambiguous. Trimming took 2 bases from V and 2 from J, leaving 4 bases between them. Germline-derived CDR1 and CDR2 are SGHKS and YYEKEE (reference sequence). The CDR3 consists of 12 residues.

This clone was counted a single time. The chain uses TRBV9 and TRBJ1-1; TRBD1 might be the D (5 bases). Deletions cut 5 bases from V and 0 bases from J, with 14 bases between. The length of the CDR3 is 15 residues. CDR1 is SGDLS, CDR2 YYNGEE, per germline. The CDR3 region is CASSRDSFVNTEAFF. The CDR3 nucleotides are TGTGCCAGCAGTCGAGACAGTTTTGTGAACACTGAAGCTTTCTTT.

The V and J genes are TRBV19 and TRBJ2-3; tentative D call: TRBD2 (5 bases). V was cut by 5 bases and J by 2 bases, with 14 bases left in between. The germline gives CDR1 LNHDA, CDR2 SQIVND (reference sequence). The CDR3 totals 15 residues. The CDR3 bases are TGTGCCAGTAGTCCCCGGGCTAGCCCCACAGATACGCAGTATTTT. Its translation is CASSPRASPTDTQYF. The full variable domain, rest sourced from reference TRBV19 and TRBJ2-3, is DGGITQSPKYLFRKEGQNVTLSCEQNLNHDAMYWYRQDPGQGLRLIYYSQIVNDFQKGDIAEGYSVSREKKESFPLTVTSAQKNPTAFYLCASSPRASPTDTQYFGPGTRLTVL.

The V call is TRBV5-4, the J call TRBJ2-7; 10 bases align to TRBD2. Germline loops: CDR1 SGHNT, CDR2 YYREEE (reference sequence). This CDR3 spans 15 amino acids. Trimming cost V 0 bases and J 4 bases; bases outside gene matches: 4. This CDR3 is CASSLVSGRAYEQYF. CDR3 bases: TGTGCCAGCAGCTTGGTCAGCGGGAGGGCTTACGAGCAGTACTTC.

The chain couples TRBV7-8 to TRBJ2-7, with D unclear. The ends were cut back, 3 bases at V and 7 bases at J, with 10 bases in the middle. From germline, CDR1 is SGHVS and CDR2 FQNEAQ. The CDR3 contains 12 residues. CDR3 nucleotide sequence: TGTGCCAGCAGCTTCGCCGACGGGGAGCAGTACGTC. It translates to CASSFADGEQYV.